This TCR beta chain was sequenced during a study of chemoradiotherapy in HPV16-positive cancers. Whole-study context: Candidate HPV-specific clones and shared TCR motifs came from two HPV16-positive patients. General study findings and limits: Candidate HPV-specific clones and E7-related TCR motifs grew in tumor during treatment.

This CDR3 region has 15 residues. The germline V gene encodes CDR1 MDHEN and CDR2 SYDVKM. Trimming shortened V by 6 bases and J by 4 bases, and 16 bases separated the two germline ends. For this clone: Its specificity is unknown.

Data came from immunoSEQ multiplex PCR; TCRdb stores just in-frame clones and leaves some out. The sample lists several thousand clones; roughly 70% were seen once. The clonotype comes from a human donor with HPV-associated anogenital cancer. The material sequenced was tumor tissue, taken from a patient who underwent chemoradiotherapy. The chain links TRBV28 to TRBJ1-5; TRBD1 is a possible D gene (5 bases). This CDR3 is CASRTGTQLNQPQHF. The DNA of the CDR3 is TGTGCCAGCAGAACCGGGACCCAGCTGAATCAGCCCCAGCATTTT.